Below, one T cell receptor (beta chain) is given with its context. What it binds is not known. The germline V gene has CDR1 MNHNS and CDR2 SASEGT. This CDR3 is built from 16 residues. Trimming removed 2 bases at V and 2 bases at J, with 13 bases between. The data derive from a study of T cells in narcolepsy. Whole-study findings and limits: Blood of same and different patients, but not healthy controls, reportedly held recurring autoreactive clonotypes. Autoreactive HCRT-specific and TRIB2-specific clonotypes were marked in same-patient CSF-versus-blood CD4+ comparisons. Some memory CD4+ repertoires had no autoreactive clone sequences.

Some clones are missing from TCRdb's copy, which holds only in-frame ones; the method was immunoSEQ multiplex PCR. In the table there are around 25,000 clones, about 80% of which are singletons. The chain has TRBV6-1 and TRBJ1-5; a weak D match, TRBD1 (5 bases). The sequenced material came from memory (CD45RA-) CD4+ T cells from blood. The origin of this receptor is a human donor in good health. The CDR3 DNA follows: TGTGCCAGCAGTGAATTGGTAGTCAGGGGCAATCAGCCCCAGCATTTT. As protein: CASSELVVRGNQPQHF.